This T cell receptor (beta chain) was recovered during a study of tumor-infiltrating lymphocytes in primary liver carcinoma. On the study more broadly: Between about 4 and 11 cm across, the tumors were all of stage T1-T3 N0M0. Read depth, roughly 3.65 to 8 million productive TCRbeta reads, did not differ significantly between tissues.

As concerns this clonotype: Its ends do not fully match the called genes, so a read error is possible.

The source material, 20-30 mg of unsorted bulk tissue, was used to co-extract RNA and DNA. Surgical resection was used to treat these primary liver carcinoma patients. Chronic HBV infection was present in the patients, who were treatment-naive. Total RNA amounting to 500 ng was the source from which TCR beta cDNA was made with a constant-region primer. Slightly modified ARM-PCR with three nested multiplex PCR rounds yielded TCR beta libraries. Primers for the first two PCR rounds were TRBV1-TRBV30 forward primers and a C-beta reverse primer (roughly 9 cycles per round). TCRdb reanalysed the multiplex PCR reads using MiXCR and keeps one entry per CDR3 protein. The data contain approximately 37,000 distinct CDR3 sequences, roughly 74% of them singletons. CDR3 length equals 14 residues. Germline V gene sequence: CDR1 MNHEY, CDR2 SVGEGT.

Sequenced material: tumor-adjacent normal liver tissue. The genes are TRBV6-2 or TRBV6-3 and TRBJ1-1, with 10 bases identical to TRBD1. The sequence was obtained from a man aged 35 to 55 with primary liver carcinoma and hepatitis B virus infection. CDR3 in DNA: TGTGCCGGCAGTTGGACAGGGGGAAACACTGAAGCTTTCTTT. Amino acids: CAGSWTGGNTEAFF.